This T cell receptor beta chain was identified during a study of blood T cells in healthy people across ages. Next came a second PCR, run for about 7 to 12 cycles, which used a sample-barcoded 5' primer along with a J-beta primer mix. TCRdb analysed the 5' RACE reads with MiXCR anew, one entry per CDR3 protein. In the table there are 750,000 to 850,000 distinct CDR3 sequences, around 25% of which are singletons. From germline, CDR1 is LNHDA and CDR2 SQIVND (reference sequence). Trimming pared 6 bases from V and 5 bases from J, leaving 16 bases between. CDR3 length equals 14 residues. Another study also made use of these data, one on T cells of mothers and their children. That paper notes: Over 9.5 million reads per mother and roughly 3 million per child were obtained.

The chain couples TRBV19 to TRBJ1-2; the D gene is possibly TRBD1 (6 bases). Sequencing was done on a sample of blood. The clonotype was recovered from a boy aged 5-17 years in good health. CDR3 sequence reads: CASSETGLGYGYTF. The DNA for the CDR3 is TGTGCCAGTAGCGAGACAGGACTCGGATATGGCTACACCTTC.